There are a few counts of the clone carrying this TCR beta chain. Antigen unknown. These data are taken from a study of T cells in Graves' hyperthyroidism and ophthalmopathy. Amplification of TCR beta CDR3 regions was performed using RNA transcripts as template. The HTBI primer set drove a first-round RT-PCR of the TCR CDR3. A single record per CDR3 protein comes from TCRdb applying MiXCR to the multiplex PCR reads. The sample includes fewer than 350,000 distinct CDR3 sequences, around 18% of them seen just once. Study results and limitations: Among clonotypes expanded in thyroid above 0.001, most were also found in blood. The model forecast ophthalmopathy, anticipating it by a median 6.5 months before onset.

Inclusion characteristics of ophthalmopathy patients comprised a Clinical Activity Score of at least 3, a NOSPECS grade of at least 4, and duration under 3 months. Germline V gene lookup returns CDR1 LGHNA and CDR2 YSLEER. Trimming took off 1 base at V and 5 bases at J, with 8 bases between the two ends. This CDR3 has 13 residues. Specimen: blood. The chain uses TRBV4-3 and TRBJ2-5; the D is unclear. The source is a woman between 35 and 50 years old with Graves' ophthalmopathy. The DNA for the CDR3 is TGCGCCAGCAGCCAAGGCCCGTGGGAGACCCAGTACTTC. Its translation: CASSQGPWETQYF.